These 27 T cell receptor beta chains originate from one sample sequenced in a study of response to subunit inactivated influenza vaccine. TCRdb analysed the RT-PCR reads with MiXCR anew, one entry per CDR3 protein. The sample shows 800,000 or so distinct CDR3 sequences, 21% of them seen only once. Sequenced here: PBMCs from blood, sampled 5 days after vaccination. These receptors were taken from a man in his fifties or sixties who received an inactivated influenza vaccine.

The rearrangement uses TRBV7-2 and TRBJ2-3; D possibly corresponds to TRBD2 (5 bases). The CDR3 consists of 16 residues. Trimming took off 2 bases at V and 4 bases at J, with 16 bases between the two ends. The germline CDR1 and CDR2 sequences are SGHTA and FQGNSA. The CDR3 loop is CASSLTISTGADTQYF. DNA of the CDR3: TGTGCCAGCAGCTTAACCATCTCTACCGGGGCAGATACGCAGTATTTT.

This clonotype was counted at least ten times. J is TRBJ2-1 and V is TRBV5-7; 7 nucleotides line up with TRBD2. TRBV5-7 is marked as an open reading frame, function uncertain. V lost 1 base to trimming and J lost 5 bases; unmatched junction nucleotides: 6. The CDR3 spans 15 residues. The DNA for the CDR3 is TGTGCCAGCAGCTTGACCCTAGCGGATCACAATGAGCAGTTCTTC. As protein: CASSLTLADHNEQFF.

The chain links TRBV12-3 or TRBV12-4 to TRBJ2-7, with 7 bases fitting TRBD2. Germline trimming cut 5 bases from V and 6 bases from J; bases unmatched to any gene: 10. The CDR3 has 14 amino acids. The CDR3 DNA sequence: TGTGCCAGCAGTGCTGGGGGAGGGCCGCGCGAGCAGTACTTC. Residues: CASSAGGGPREQYF.

The chain employs TRBV7-6 and TRBJ1-4; 7 bases match TRBD1. The V segment lost 2 bases and the J segment 5 bases; nucleotides outside the gene matches: 5. Germline V lookup: CDR1 SGHVS, CDR2 FNYEAQ. The CDR3 extends over 15 amino acids. The chain's CDR3 is CASSLTAGGNEKLFF. The CDR3 bases are TGTGCCAGCAGCTTAACGGCAGGGGGGAATGAAAAACTGTTTTTT.

Ten or more counts support this clonotype. The chain couples TRBV20-1 to TRBJ2-1; 8 bases map to TRBD2. The CDR3 totals 15 residues. V shed 5 bases, J shed 3 bases, and the junction held 9 bases outside the gene matches. Germline CDR1 is DFQATT and CDR2 is SNEGSKA (reference sequence). CDR3 nucleotide sequence: TGCAGTGCTGATGCCGGGACTAGTGTCTACAATGAGCAGTTCTTC. Translation gives CSADAGTSVYNEQFF.

This clonotype was detected a few times. The chain recombines TRBV12-3 or TRBV12-4 with TRBJ2-3, with TRBD2 identical over 7 bases. With V trimmed by 6 bases and J by 5 bases, 17 bases remained unmatched. This CDR3 region has 17 residues. CDR3 nucleotides: TGTGCCAGCAGACCCCTTATCGGGGGGAGCTACGGAGATACGCAGTATTTT. Protein product: CASRPLIGGSYGDTQYF.

The sample holds a few counts of this clonotype. The chain employs TRBV9 and TRBJ2-2, with a tentative D call TRBD1 (5 bases). Germline CDR1 and CDR2: SGDLS and YYNGEE. The CDR3 is 17 residues long. Trimming shortened V by 1 base and J by 5 bases, and 18 bases separated the two germline ends. The CDR3: CASSVWGLNQGTGELFF. Here the CDR3 DNA reads TGTGCCAGCAGCGTATGGGGTCTAAATCAGGGAACCGGGGAGCTGTTTTTT.

In its sample, this clonotype was seen once. CDR3 protein: CASRIGLGLLGNNEQFF. For the CDR3, the DNA is TGTGCCAGCAGGATAGGCTTGGGACTCCTTGGCAACAATGAGCAGTTCTTC. The J gene is TRBJ2-1, the V gene TRBV28; D is perhaps TRBD2 (6 bases). V gave up 6 bases and J gave up 5 bases, with 23 bases separating them. The CDR3 is made up of 17 amino acids. Per the germline V gene, CDR1 is MDHEN and CDR2 is SYDVKM. The full variable domain, completed using reference TRBV28 and TRBJ2-1, is DVKVTQSSRYLVKRTGEKVFLECVQDMDHENMFWYRQDPGLGLRLIYFSYDVKMKEKGDIPEGYSVSREKKERFSLILESASTNQTSMYLCASRIGLGLLGNNEQFFGPGTRLTVL.

With regard to this clonotype: With a much larger clone just one base away, this may be a read error. The chain is built from TRBV6-1 and TRBJ2-1; D is possibly TRBD1 or TRBD2 (5 bases each). There are 15 residues in the CDR3. Germline lookup yields CDR1 MNHNS and CDR2 SASEGT. V was trimmed by 7 bases and J by 6 bases, leaving 19 bases between them. The CDR3 sequence is CASIPRQREGNEQFF. The DNA of the CDR3 is TGTGCCAGCATTCCCCGACAGCGCGAGGGCAATGAGCAGTTCTTC.

This clonotype was counted only a few times. This chain links TRBV7-2 with TRBJ2-3; D gene uncertain. The germline gives CDR1 SGHTA, CDR2 FQGNSA. The V gene lost 0 bases and the J gene lost 5 bases, with 9 bases spanning the gap. The CDR3 is 14 residues long. In nucleotides, the CDR3 is TGTGCCAGCAGCTTAGCAATCCTGGGAGATACGCAGTATTTT. It yields the protein CASSLAILGDTQYF.

V gene TRBV12-3 or TRBV12-4 combines with J gene TRBJ1-2; 7 nucleotides match TRBD1. The CDR3 is 14 amino acids. The V segment lost 6 bases and the J segment 5 bases; nucleotides outside the gene matches: 9. DNA of the CDR3: TGTGCCAGCAGGTCCGACAGGGTTAATTATGGCTACACCTTC. It is translated as CASRSDRVNYGYTF.

The chain has TRBV4-1 and TRBJ2-3; a weak D match, TRBD1 (6 bases). The V end was cut by 5 bases, the J end by 2 bases, with 17 bases between. The germline CDR1 and CDR2 sequences are MGHRA and YSYEKL. The CDR3 spans 16 residues. CDR3 sequence: CASSFRGSLNTDTQYF. In DNA, the CDR3 is TGCGCCAGCAGCTTTAGGGGGAGCCTGAACACAGATACGCAGTATTTT.

This clonotype was observed a handful of times. The chain joins TRBV5-1 to TRBJ1-6; D is possibly TRBD1 (5 bases). Trimming left V 4 bases short and J 10 bases short, with 12 bases between. This CDR3 spans 13 amino acids. CDR1 and CDR2 from the germline V gene are SGHRS and YFSETQ. The DNA for the CDR3 is TGCGCCAGCAGCCGGGACCTAGAGTCACCCCTCCACTTT. The encoded protein is CASSRDLESPLHF.

The rearrangement links TRBV3-1 to TRBJ1-2, with D unresolved. Looked up from germline, CDR1 is LGHDT and CDR2 is YNNKEL (reference sequence). The CDR3 length is 15 residues. Between the trimmed V and J ends, which lost 4 bases and 0 bases, there was a span of 12 bases. CDR3 region: CASSRGREANYGYTF. DNA for the CDR3: TGTGCCAGCAGCCGAGGCCGAGAGGCTAACTATGGCTACACCTTC.

The chain has TRBV7-2 and TRBJ2-7, with a possible D match to TRBD1 (5 bases). The CDR3 is made up of 14 amino acids. Germline CDR1 and CDR2: SGHTA and FQGNSA. V was shortened by 0 bases and J by 2 bases, with 8 bases between the two germline ends. The CDR3 region is CASSLARTTYEQYF. In DNA, the CDR3 is TGTGCCAGCAGCTTAGCGCGGACAACCTACGAGCAGTACTTC.

This clonotype showed up many times. The rearrangement joins TRBV27 to TRBJ1-5, with D unclear. Deletions cut 4 bases from V and 1 base from J, with 17 bases between. The CDR3 contains 17 residues. CDR1 and CDR2 from the germline V gene are MNHEY and SMNVEV (reference sequence). The CDR3 spells CASSSEHQDKSNQPQHF. CDR3 in DNA: TGTGCCAGCAGTTCGGAACATCAAGACAAGAGCAATCAGCCCCAGCATTTT.

The rearrangement links TRBV12-3 or TRBV12-4 to TRBJ2-5; a possible D gene is TRBD2 (5 bases). V shed 4 bases and J shed 3 bases, with 18 bases lying between them. The length of the CDR3 is 16 residues. In DNA form, the CDR3 reads TGTGCCAGCAGTTCGTATGTGGGCCGGGGAAAAGAGACCCAGTACTTC. Its protein is CASSSYVGRGKETQYF.

This clonotype appeared many times. The CDR3 DNA sequence: TGTGCCAGCAGCCCTGGGACTGCTCGGGAGACCCAGTACTTC. It yields the protein CASSPGTARETQYF. This chain joins TRBV5-6 and TRBJ2-5; perhaps TRBD2 as D (6 bases). The CDR3 has 14 amino acids. Trimming stripped 4 bases from V and 5 bases from J, with 15 bases between. Germline V CDR1 and CDR2: SGHDT, YYEEEE.

This clonotype has only a few counts. The chain couples TRBV11-2 to TRBJ2-7, with 7 positions matching TRBD1. V shed 3 bases and J 7 bases; nucleotides not matched to a gene: 6. This CDR3 is 13 amino acids long. The germline V gene has CDR1 SGHAT and CDR2 FQNNGV. In DNA form, the CDR3 reads TGTGCCAGCAGCTTCGACAGGGCTGGAGAGCAGTACTTC. Its protein product is CASSFDRAGEQYF.

The chain's CDR3 is CASSEGTSVPNEQYF. In DNA form, the CDR3 reads TGTGCCAGCAGTGAGGGGACTAGCGTTCCCAACGAGCAGTACTTC. The V call is TRBV2, the J call TRBJ2-7; 10 bases are shared with TRBD2. CDR1 and CDR2 (germline): SNHLY, FYNNEI. Trimming took 3 bases from V and 5 from J; bases not matched to a gene: 7. This CDR3 spans 15 amino acids.

There are a few counts of this clonotype. This chain links TRBV6-1 with TRBJ1-2, with 7 bases aligning to TRBD1. Germline loops: CDR1 MNHNS, CDR2 SASEGT. J was trimmed by 0 bases and V by 5 bases; bases with no gene match: 9. The CDR3 is made up of 16 amino acids. The CDR3 DNA sequence: TGTGCCAGCAGTATCGGACAGGCGTTAGCTAACTATGGCTACACCTTC. Amino acids: CASSIGQALANYGYTF.

In its sample, this clonotype was seen a few times. The chain carries TRBV9 and TRBJ1-1; D is unclear. The CDR3 totals 13 residues. Germline assignment: CDR1 SGDLS and CDR2 YYNGEE. The V end lost 3 bases, the J end lost 3 bases, and 9 bases lay between the germline ends. Here the CDR3 reads CASSAGDDTEAFF. CDR3 DNA sequence: TGTGCCAGCAGCGCCGGGGATGACACTGAAGCTTTCTTT.

A few counts support this clonotype. The CDR3 region is CASSLNSETGDTQYF. In nucleotides, the CDR3 is TGCGCCAGCAGCTTGAATTCCGAGACTGGAGATACGCAGTATTTT. The chain recombines TRBV5-1 with TRBJ2-3; D gene ambiguous. V was pared by 1 base and J by 5 bases, with 14 bases between. This CDR3 spans 15 amino acids. From germline, CDR1 is SGHRS and CDR2 YFSETQ.

The chain links TRBV5-5 to TRBJ2-3, with D possibly being TRBD2 (5 bases). V gave up 2 bases and J gave up 2 bases, with 15 bases separating them. The CDR3 is 16 amino acids. Per germline, CDR1 SGHKS and CDR2 YYEKEE (reference sequence). The CDR3 DNA follows: TGTGCCAGCAGCTTTCGTCTCAGCGGAATCACAGATACGCAGTATTTT. The encoded protein is CASSFRLSGITDTQYF.

The gene calls are TRBV6-1 and TRBJ2-7; maybe TRBD1 (5 bases). CDR1 is MNHNS, CDR2 SASEGT, per germline. This CDR3 is 13 amino acids long. V lost 6 bases to trimming and J lost 9 bases, with 18 bases between them. CDR3 nucleotide sequence: TGTGCCAGCAGCCGACAGTCATCTACGGGGCAGTACTTC. Translated: CASSRQSSTGQYF.

This clonotype was counted a few times. The V call is TRBV11-2, the J call TRBJ2-6; D is unclear. CDR1 and CDR2 (germline): SGHAT, FQNNGV. This CDR3 comprises 17 residues. V shed 4 bases and J shed 0 bases, with 13 bases lying between them. The CDR3 DNA sequence: TGTGCCAGCAGCTCGCCCCGAGGTAGCTCTGGGGCCAACGTCCTGACTTTC. Protein product: CASSSPRGSSGANVLTF.

The J gene is TRBJ2-3, the V gene TRBV20-1; TRBD2 is a possible D gene (5 bases). In germline, CDR1 is DFQATT, CDR2 SNEGSKA (reference sequence). Trimming removed 3 bases at V and 4 bases at J, with 20 bases between. This CDR3 is built from 16 residues. The CDR3 region is CSASALFEGIADTQYF. In nucleotides, the CDR3 is TGCAGTGCTAGCGCCCTATTTGAGGGCATCGCAGATACGCAGTATTTT.